Listed here are 30 T cell receptor beta chains from one sample, sequenced in a study of cytomegalovirus exposure and HLA in healthy donors. The PCR made use of 60 Vbeta and 13 Jbeta primers. Sequenced by immunoSEQ multiplex PCR; TCRdb stores in-frame clones only, minus some. Here the sample spans approximately 74,000 clones, about 80% being singletons. Sequencing was performed on PBMCs. The receptors here all came from a woman in her thirties or forties in good health and CMV-seronegative.

The chain employs TRBV5-6 and TRBJ1-1; D is ambiguous. The CDR3 is 15 residues long. The ends were cut back, 3 bases at V and 1 base at J, with 13 bases in the middle. Per germline, CDR1 SGHDT and CDR2 YYEEEE. In DNA, the CDR3 is TGTGCCAGCAGCTACCGGCGGGGAGGGAACACTGAAGCTTTCTTT. Translation: CASSYRRGGNTEAFF.

Only one count was recorded for this clone. This chain connects TRBV20-1 to TRBJ1-2; the match to TRBD1 covers 9 bases. Germline CDR1 and CDR2: DFQATT and SNEGSKA (reference sequence). The CDR3 spans 11 residues. Germline trimming cut 7 bases from V and 8 bases from J; bases unmatched to any gene: 5. CDR3 DNA sequence: TGCAGTGTAGGGACAGGGTGGGGCTACACCTTC. The encoded protein is CSVGTGWGYTF.

The V gene is TRBV25-1, the J gene TRBJ2-2, with 7 positions matching TRBD1. From germline, CDR1 is MGHDK and CDR2 SYGVNS. The CDR3 has 15 residues. The V segment lost 3 bases and the J segment 0 bases; nucleotides outside the gene matches: 1. The CDR3 sequence is CASSDQGANTGELFF. Here the CDR3 DNA reads TGTGCCAGCAGTGATCAGGGGGCGAACACCGGGGAGCTGTTTTTT.

This clone was recorded a few times. The chain carries TRBV5-1 and TRBJ2-1; 8 nucleotides line up with TRBD2. Germline trimming cut 4 bases from V and 1 base from J; bases unmatched to any gene: 7. CDR1 is SGHRS and CDR2 is YFSETQ in the germline V gene. The CDR3 is made up of 16 amino acids. The CDR3 bases are TGCGCCAGCAGCACCCCTAGCGGGCCATCCTACAATGAGCAGTTCTTC. It yields the protein CASSTPSGPSYNEQFF.

This clone has just a few counts. This sequence joins TRBV10-1 and TRBJ2-3, with TRBD2 as a possible D gene (6 bases). Trimming removed 4 bases at V and 0 bases at J, with 11 bases between. CDR1 and CDR2 (germline): WNHNN, SYGVQD (reference sequence). The CDR3 sequence is 15 residues long. CDR3 protein: CASSVGGESTDTQYF. As DNA, the CDR3 is TGCGCCAGCAGTGTCGGCGGGGAAAGCACAGATACGCAGTATTTT.

CDR3 bases: TGTGCCAGCAGACATCTCCGGGACAGGGGCCACAATGAGCAGTTCTTC. This sequence encodes CASRHLRDRGHNEQFF. V and J are TRBV6-6 and TRBJ2-1; 10 bases fit TRBD1. CDR3 length equals 16 residues. The V segment lost 6 bases and the J segment 5 bases; nucleotides outside the gene matches: 10. Germline loops: CDR1 MNHNY, CDR2 SVGAGI (reference sequence).

The J gene is TRBJ2-3, the V gene TRBV9; D is perhaps TRBD1 (5 bases). Germline CDR1 and CDR2: SGDLS and YYNGEE. V lost 6 bases to trimming and J lost 5 bases, with 19 bases between them. The CDR3 totals 15 residues. The CDR3: CASTPDGQGGDTQYF. The DNA for the CDR3 is TGTGCCAGCACCCCGGATGGGCAGGGTGGAGATACGCAGTATTTT.

The CDR3 sequence is CASSLEGGGGTEAFF. DNA for the CDR3: TGTGCCAGCAGCTTGGAGGGGGGGGGAGGCACTGAAGCTTTCTTT. The chain joins TRBV5-4 to TRBJ1-1, with D perhaps matching TRBD1 (6 bases). V lost 0 bases to trimming and J lost 4 bases, with 13 bases between them. Germline V CDR1 and CDR2: SGHNT, YYREEE (reference sequence). This CDR3 region has 15 residues. Based on the CDR3 plus reference TRBV5-4 and TRBJ1-1, the full variable domain is ETGVTQSPTHLIKTRGQQVTLRCSSQSGHNTVSWYQQALGQGPQFIFQYYREEENGRGNFPPRFSGLQFPNYSSELNVNALELDDSALYLCASSLEGGGGTEAFFGQGTRLTVV.

The chain links TRBV5-1 to TRBJ2-1, with 7 bases aligning to TRBD2. CDR1 is SGHRS, CDR2 YFSETQ, per germline. V trimming: 0 bases; J trimming: 5 bases; junction bases outside the gene matches: 2. The length of the CDR3 is 14 residues. CDR3 nucleotide sequence: TGCGCCAGCAGCTTGGCTAGCGGAAACAATGAGCAGTTCTTC. Its protein product is CASSLASGNNEQFF.

This clone has only a few counts. The chain uses TRBV6-5 and TRBJ2-1; the match to TRBD2 covers 13 bases. The CDR3 extends over 15 amino acids. Germline V gene sequence: CDR1 MNHEY, CDR2 SVGAGI. The V segment lost 7 bases and the J segment 8 bases; nucleotides outside the gene matches: 8. The DNA for the CDR3 is TGTGCCAGCACTACACTAGCGGGGGGGTTTGATGAGCAGTTCTTC. Encoded protein: CASTTLAGGFDEQFF.

This sequence joins TRBV11-2 and TRBJ1-4; a weak D match, TRBD1 (6 bases). V lost 5 bases and J 10 bases, leaving 14 bases between the germline ends. Germline-derived CDR1 and CDR2 are SGHAT and FQNNGV. The CDR3 runs to 13 residues. This CDR3 is CASSLGTSRKLFF. The CDR3 bases are TGTGCCAGCAGCCTTGGGACATCGCGAAAACTGTTTTTT.

The chain has TRBV21-1 and TRBJ1-2; the D call TRBD1 from the table was never checked on the DNA. TRBV21-1 is reported as a pseudogene. This CDR3 has 16 amino acids. CDR3 nucleotides: TGTGCCAGCAGCAAATCCACTGGTGGCAGGCTCTATGGCTACACCTTC. Translation gives CASSKSTGGRLYGYTF.

V gene TRBV5-1 combines with J gene TRBJ1-4, with D tentatively TRBD1 (5 bases). CDR1 is SGHRS and CDR2 is YFSETQ in the germline V gene. The CDR3 consists of 17 residues. Trimming took off 3 bases at V and 7 bases at J, with 22 bases between the two ends. In DNA form, the CDR3 reads TGCGCCAGCAGCTCCACAGCAATGTCAGGGAGGATTGAAAAACTGTTTTTT. It is translated as CASSSTAMSGRIEKLFF.

The V gene is TRBV2, the J gene TRBJ1-3; tentatively, D is TRBD1 (6 bases). CDR3 length: 16 amino acids. CDR1 is SNHLY and CDR2 is FYNNEI in the germline V gene. V was trimmed by 8 bases and J by 1 base, leaving 18 bases between them. CDR3 bases: TGTGCCAGCGCCGAGGACAGAATCGAGTCTGGAAACACCATATATTTT. This codes for CASAEDRIESGNTIYF.

The V call is TRBV5-4, the J call TRBJ1-1; 8 bases agree with TRBD1. Germline CDR1 and CDR2: SGHNT and YYREEE (reference sequence). V lost 2 bases and J lost 0; bases outside the gene matches: 3. The CDR3 covers 15 residues. The CDR3 region is CASSLGQGLNTEAFF. The CDR3 nucleotides are TGTGCCAGCAGCTTAGGACAGGGATTGAACACTGAAGCTTTCTTT. The full variable domain, its missing parts supplied by reference TRBV5-4 and TRBJ1-1, is ETGVTQSPTHLIKTRGQQVTLRCSSQSGHNTVSWYQQALGQGPQFIFQYYREEENGRGNFPPRFSGLQFPNYSSELNVNALELDDSALYLCASSLGQGLNTEAFFGQGTRLTVV.

In its sample, this clone was seen a few times. The chain carries TRBV9 and TRBJ2-7; perhaps TRBD1 as D (5 bases). The germline CDR1 and CDR2 sequences are SGDLS and YYNGEE. The CDR3 has 16 residues. Deletions cut 3 bases from V and 1 base from J, with 17 bases between. CDR3 DNA: TGTGCCAGCAGCGCCATAGACAGTTCTCCTTCCTACGAGCAGTACTTC. This gives the protein CASSAIDSSPSYEQYF.

The V and J genes are TRBV14 and TRBJ2-2; 7 nucleotides align to TRBD1. V lost 3 bases to trimming and J lost 5 bases; unmatched junction nucleotides: 0. Germline values: CDR1 SGHDN, CDR2 FVKESK. The CDR3 loop spans 13 amino acids. CDR3 DNA sequence: TGTGCCAGCAGCCACAGGGGGACCGGGGAGCTGTTTTTT. It yields the protein CASSHRGTGELFF.

The chain combines TRBV7-3 with TRBJ2-7; D not certain. The germline gives CDR1 SGHTA, CDR2 FQGTGA. The V end lost 1 base, the J end lost 2 bases, and 6 bases lay between the germline ends. The length of the CDR3 is 13 residues. CDR3 sequence reads: CASSLSPTYEQYF. In nucleotides, the CDR3 is TGTGCCAGCAGCTTAAGTCCTACCTACGAGCAGTACTTC.

This chain links TRBV27 with TRBJ1-1; D perhaps matches TRBD1 (6 bases). From germline, CDR1 is MNHEY and CDR2 SMNVEV (reference sequence). CDR3 length: 15 residues. Trimming shortened V by 5 bases and J by 5 bases, and 18 bases separated the two germline ends. The chain's CDR3 is CASSPWTDSPTEAFF. The CDR3 DNA sequence: TGTGCCAGCAGTCCCTGGACGGACAGTCCGACTGAAGCTTTCTTT.

The CDR3 DNA follows: TGTGCCAGTCAGCAATCCGGGGGGCTCAATTCACCCCTCCACTTT. Translation: CASQQSGGLNSPLHF. The J gene is TRBJ1-6, the V gene TRBV6-5; possible D gene TRBD1, 6 bases. With 9 bases removed from V and 7 bases from J, the gap between germline ends came to 19 bases. The germline CDR1 and CDR2 sequences are MNHEY and SVGAGI. The CDR3 runs 15 residues.

The V gene is TRBV5-1, the J gene TRBJ1-2; unclear D gene. Trimming left V 0 bases short and J 4 bases short, with 10 bases between. The CDR3 is 14 amino acids. The germline gives CDR1 SGHRS, CDR2 YFSETQ. The CDR3 DNA reads TGCGCCAGCAGCTTGGATTTGCGGATCTATGGCTACACCTTC. This encodes CASSLDLRIYGYTF.

This clone was detected only a few times. This chain uses TRBV4-3 with TRBJ2-2; D unclear. Germline values: CDR1 LGHNA, CDR2 YSLEER. V was pared by 4 bases and J by 4 bases, with 13 bases between. The CDR3 length is 15 residues. CDR3 in amino acids: CASSLIKPVTGELFF. CDR3 bases: TGCGCCAGCAGCCTCATTAAGCCTGTCACCGGGGAGCTGTTTTTT.

The chain recombines TRBV14 with TRBJ2-7; a weak D match, TRBD2 (6 bases). CDR3 length: 22 residues. V was trimmed by 0 bases and J by 3 bases, leaving 33 bases between them. CDR1 is SGHDN and CDR2 is FVKESK in the germline V gene. CDR3 region: CASSQEAPGPGQGGAPDYEQYF. CDR3 DNA: TGTGCCAGCAGCCAAGAAGCCCCAGGGCCCGGGCAGGGAGGAGCTCCTGACTACGAGCAGTACTTC. Complete variable domain (other parts from reference TRBV14 and TRBJ2-7): EAGVTQFPSHSVIEKGQTVTLRCDPISGHDNLYWYRRVMGKEIKFLLHFVKESKQDESGMPNNRFLAERTGGTYSTLKVQPAELEDSGVYFCASSQEAPGPGQGGAPDYEQYFGPGTRLTVT.

This sequence joins TRBV7-7 and TRBJ2-5; a possible D gene is TRBD2 (7 bases). CDR3 length: 14 residues. Germline V CDR1 and CDR2: SSHAT, FNYEAQ (reference sequence). V was pared by 3 bases and J by 5 bases, with 13 bases between. In DNA, the CDR3 is TGTGCCAGCAGCTTCAGTGGGAGGGGGGAGACCCAGTACTTC. Protein product: CASSFSGRGETQYF. The full variable domain, rest sourced from reference TRBV7-7 and TRBJ2-5, is GAGVSQSPRYKVTKRGQDVTLRCDPISSHATLYWYQQALGQGPEFLTYFNYEAQPDKSGLPSDRFSAERPEGSISTLTIQRTEQRDSAMYRCASSFSGRGETQYFGPGTRLLVL.

The rearrangement links TRBV15 to TRBJ2-3; TRBD1 agrees at 9 bases. Germline-derived CDR1 and CDR2 are LNHNV and YYDKDF (reference sequence). Trimming at V came to 1 base and at J to 2 bases, leaving 1 base not matched to a gene. The CDR3 totals 15 residues. The CDR3 DNA reads as TGTGCCACCAGCAGAGGACAGGGGGACACAGATACGCAGTATTTT. Protein sequence: CATSRGQGDTDTQYF.

The chain is built from TRBV12-5 and TRBJ2-2; 8 positions agree with TRBD1. The trim removed 6 bases at V and 3 bases at J, leaving 6 bases unmatched. There are 15 residues in the CDR3. The germline gives CDR1 LGHNT, CDR2 FRNRAP. The CDR3 spells CASGPGQGDTGELFF. The DNA of the CDR3 is TGTGCTAGTGGACCCGGACAGGGAGACACCGGGGAGCTGTTTTTT. Full variable domain (outside the CDR3, taken from reference TRBV12-5 and TRBJ2-2): DARVTQTPRHKVTEMGQEVTMRCQPILGHNTVFWYRQTMMQGLELLAYFRNRAPLDDSGMPKDRFSAEMPDATLATLKIQPSEPRDSAVYFCASGPGQGDTGELFFGEGSRLTVL.

The chain uses TRBV11-2 and TRBJ2-2, with D perhaps TRBD2 (7 bases). Germline V gene sequence: CDR1 SGHAT, CDR2 FQNNGV. Trimming cost V 6 bases and J 7 bases, with 15 bases left between them. The CDR3 is 14 residues long. CDR3 in amino acids: CASRGRGESGELFF. DNA of the CDR3: TGTGCCAGCAGGGGGAGGGGGGAGAGCGGGGAGCTGTTTTTT.

This clone was seen a handful of times. This rearrangement joins TRBV5-1 to TRBJ2-1; weak D call: TRBD1 (5 bases). From germline, CDR1 is SGHRS and CDR2 YFSETQ. Trimming took 0 bases from V and 5 from J, leaving 15 bases between them. The CDR3 consists of 16 residues. CDR3 amino acids: CASSLAGPVSHNEQFF. CDR3 coding DNA: TGCGCCAGCAGCTTGGCAGGGCCTGTCTCGCACAATGAGCAGTTCTTC.

J is TRBJ2-3 and V is TRBV6-4; 8 nucleotides align to TRBD2. The CDR3 is made up of 18 amino acids. Germline V gene sequence: CDR1 MRHNA, CDR2 SNTAGT. The chain's CDR3 is CASGRPPDTRTLTDTQYF. DNA for the CDR3: TGTGCAAGCGGGAGACCTCCAGACACCCGAACCCTCACAGATACGCAGTATTTT.

The V call is TRBV13, the J call TRBJ2-2; 7 positions match TRBD1. This CDR3 region has 15 residues. The junction had 11 bases not matched to a gene; V was cut back by 5 bases and J by 8 bases. Germline CDR1 reads PRHDT; CDR2 reads FYEKMQ (reference sequence). CDR3 nucleotide sequence: TGTGCCAGCAGCCGAAAACAGGGGTATAGGGGGGAGCTGTTTTTT. As protein: CASSRKQGYRGELFF.